This T cell receptor (beta chain) was identified in a study of blood T cells in healthy people across ages (dated by TCRdb to the mid-2010s). About the investigation overall: In model experiments, template switching captured about one uniquely barcoded TCR beta cDNA molecule for every two T cells. The donors were split into four age groups: young (average 16 years), middle-aged (about 40), aged (roughly 65) and long-lived (approximately 80). The study measured age-related changes in TCR beta repertoire diversity using deep sequencing normalized with unique cDNA molecular identifiers. To avoid experimental bias, donors of different ages were spread randomly across the sequencing lanes. For two donors (one aged 18 to 29 and one aged 80 or older), the study analyzed two additional independent replicas of 1 million unique cDNA reads from the same blood draw. Results the study describes overall, beyond this receptor: Estimates of total diversity from one million sequenced T cells were regarded as lower bounds and underestimates. Observed TCR beta diversity per million T cells fell roughly linearly with age, and a significant reduction was already apparent by age roughly 40. Conclusive comparison of naive and antigen-experienced compartments was prevented by the profiling of bulk unsorted PBMCs. Because the CMV infection status of the donors was unknown, age-related changes in expanded clonotypes may potentially have been confounded. Compared with the aged group, more naive CD4+ T cells, fewer expanded clones and increased TCR diversity were shown by the long-lived group, suggesting age selection. Observed TCR beta diversity correlated strongly with the percentage of naive T cells measured by flow cytometry.

The roughly 37 donors, aged roughly 6 to 95 years, were systemically healthy Caucasian individuals from Russia. Approximately 11 milliliters of peripheral blood were drawn from each donor into EDTA-treated Vacutainer tubes. Ficoll-Paque density-gradient centrifugation was used to isolate PBMCs, with at least 6 million per sample. Total RNA, at least 6 micrograms per sample, was extracted from PBMCs with Trizol reagent. Naive CD45RAhigh/CD27high T cell percentages were measured by flow cytometry on a PBMC aliquot from every donor. Library preparation was by 5' RACE. The data were produced on an Illumina HiSeq 2500. The second PCR ran for roughly 7 to 12 cycles and used a J-beta primer mix along with a sample-barcoded 5' primer. Each TCR beta cDNA molecule received a unique molecular identifier from a template-switch 5' adaptor carrying 12 random nucleotides. Each sample yielded at least 3 million CDR3-containing paired-end reads. First-strand cDNA synthesis was performed from all RNA using the Mint cDNA synthesis kit, with priming by a TRBC-specific oligonucleotide. After uracil-DNA glycosylase treatment, a first 18-cycle PCR used universal primers M1SS and BC2_uni_R on all cDNA. The authors' pipeline ran thus. For normalization, 1 million high-quality reads, each with a distinct molecular identifier, were randomly selected from each sample. Instead of being binned into consensus sequences, reads with shared molecular identifiers were discarded. CDR3 identification, clonotype clustering and error correction used MiTCR with a Q25 quality threshold and the strictest error-elimination algorithm. A nonparametric unseen species model using Euler transformation provided a lower-bound estimate of total TCR beta diversity. TCRdb handled the public reads itself, with Q25 trimming in fastp and clone calling in MiXCR, and kept productive beta chains. One record per CDR3 amino acid sequence lists the most common genes and DNA. V and J calls and clone size were set by TCRdb, not the authors. The sample data list 1,500,000 or so distinct CDR3 sequences, and approximately 39% of these were observed just once. About 4.1% of the sample is taken by the ten largest.

CDR1 SEHNR and CDR2 FQNEAQ were looked up in the germline V gene (reference sequence). The CDR3 holds 16 amino acids from the cysteine to the phenylalanine. Only the CDR3 part of the read is kept: 48 bases, read in frame from the first base. V lost 4 bases and J lost 7 bases, and the count of bases not matched to a germline gene is 13. This clonotype appeared once. No cognate antigen has been identified for it. Per-base qualities were not stored, and no clone one base away is much larger. The sequenced material came from blood. This clonotype originated in a young woman in good health. This chain is built from TRBV7-9 and TRBJ2-4, with 7 central nucleotides matching TRBD1. The nucleotide sequence reads as follows: TGTGCCAGCAGCTCTTTTCGTACAGGGGTTGCGAACATTCAGTACTTC. Its protein is CASSSFRTGVANIQYF.